These 19 T cell receptor beta chains share one sample of origin, sequenced in a study of regulatory T cells in long-lasting Graves disease. Described time point: persistent/refractory GD, antithyroid drugs over 5 years with positive TRAb. Isolated PBMC RNA provided the starting material for the TCR library. Investigators prepared the TCR beta libraries by applying iRepertoire HTBI primers and Arm-PCR of CDR3 regions. MiXCR was run by TCRdb on the multiplex PCR reads, yielding one entry per CDR3 protein. The sample includes hundreds of thousands of distinct CDR3 sequences, roughly 30% of them seen just once. The source material was peripheral blood mononuclear cells (PBMCs), sampled when the disease was refractory, from a patient treated with antithyroid drugs. These receptors were collected from a female donor with Graves disease.

The gene calls are TRBV3-1 and TRBJ2-5, with TRBD2 identical over 11 bases. V lost 1 base, J lost 1 base, and 5 bases stayed unmatched. Germline V gene data show CDR1 as LGHDT and CDR2 as YNNKEL (reference sequence). This CDR3 comprises 17 residues. The CDR3 DNA sequence: TGTGCCAGCAGCCAAGTTGGGACTAGCGGCCTCCAAGAGACCCAGTACTTC. The encoded protein is CASSQVGTSGLQETQYF.

The rearrangement joins TRBV24-1 to TRBJ1-1; 8 bases match TRBD1. From germline, CDR1 is KGHDR and CDR2 SFDVKD. Unmatched junction bases numbered 11, after V lost 5 bases and J lost 4 bases. The CDR3 runs to 16 residues. The CDR3 reads CATSAAGGLGGTEAFF. The CDR3 region has the DNA TGTGCCACCAGTGCCGCAGGGGGCCTCGGTGGCACTGAAGCTTTCTTT.

The chain links TRBV30 to TRBJ2-5, with TRBD2 matching over 10 bases. V lost 8 bases and J lost 0; bases outside the gene matches: 12. Germline assignment: CDR1 GTSNPN and CDR2 SVGIG (reference sequence). This CDR3 contains 16 residues. The CDR3: CARITPGTSDQETQYF. CDR3 DNA: TGTGCCAGAATAACGCCCGGGACTAGCGACCAAGAGACCCAGTACTTC.

This clonotype turned up a few times. The V and J genes are TRBV2 and TRBJ2-7, with D perhaps matching TRBD1 or TRBD2 (5 bases each). Trimming removed 7 bases at V and 0 bases at J, with 13 bases between. The CDR3 covers 14 residues. Germline V gene data show CDR1 as SNHLY and CDR2 as FYNNEI. The CDR3 DNA sequence: TGTGCCAGCAATTGGGACGGGAACTCCTACGAGCAGTACTTC. Its translation is CASNWDGNSYEQYF. The variable domain in full, with the rest retrieved from reference TRBV2 and TRBJ2-7, is EPEVTQTPSHQVTQMGQEVILRCVPISNHLYFYWYRQILGQKVEFLVSFYNNEISEKSEIFDDQFSVERPDGSNFTLKIRSTKLEDSAMYFCASNWDGNSYEQYFGPGTRLTVT.

The chain links TRBV11-2 to TRBJ2-2; 7 bases match TRBD1. Trimming at V came to 6 bases and at J to 1 base, leaving 5 bases not matched to a gene. This CDR3 is 15 amino acids long. CDR1 is SGHAT and CDR2 is FQNNGV in the germline V gene. For the CDR3, the DNA is TGTGCCAGCAGTTCCGGGACAGTGAACACCGGGGAGCTGTTTTTT. Translation: CASSSGTVNTGELFF.

The chain couples TRBV7-9 to TRBJ2-1, with 16 nucleotides matching TRBD2. V dropped 3 bases and J dropped 6; count of bases not matched to a gene: 8. Germline CDR1 reads SEHNR; CDR2 reads FQNEAQ (reference sequence). The CDR3 length is 18 residues. CDR3 in amino acids: CASSLGLAGGFRGNEQFF. The CDR3 DNA sequence: TGTGCCAGCAGCTTGGGACTAGCGGGAGGGTTTCGCGGCAATGAGCAGTTCTTC.

This clonotype was found many times. J is TRBJ1-1 and V is TRBV28, with D perhaps TRBD1 (5 bases). V lost 2 bases to trimming and J lost 5 bases, with 15 bases between them. Per the germline V gene, CDR1 is MDHEN and CDR2 is SYDVKM. This CDR3 is built from 15 residues. CDR3 in DNA: TGTGCCAGCAGTTTAGAACAGGTAGGAAGAACTGAAGCTTTCTTT. Protein product: CASSLEQVGRTEAFF.

This clonotype has just a few counts. The chain uses TRBV30 and TRBJ1-4, with 8 bases lining up with TRBD1. V lost 0 bases, J lost 5 bases, and 8 bases stayed unmatched. The length of the CDR3 is 16 residues. Germline V gene lookup returns CDR1 GTSNPN and CDR2 SVGIG (reference sequence). CDR3 coding DNA: TGTGCCTGGAGTGTACGCCCAGGGGGCGACAATGAAAAACTGTTTTTT. Translation: CAWSVRPGGDNEKLFF.

As regards this clonotype: A much larger clone sits a single nucleotide away, making a read error possible. J is TRBJ1-1 and V is TRBV12-5; D uncertain. V lost 1 base, J lost 1 base, and 4 bases lay in between. CDR3 length equals 13 residues. Germline V gives CDR1 LGHNT, CDR2 FRNRAP. CDR3 nucleotides: TGTGCTAGTGGTTTGGGGGCGAACACTGAAGCTTTCTTT. Translated: CASGLGANTEAFF. Using reference TRBV12-5 and TRBJ1-1 for the parts outside the CDR3, the full variable domain is DARVTQTPRHKVTEMGQEVTMRCQPILGHNTVFWYRQTMMQGLELLAYFRNRAPLDDSGMPKDRFSAEMPDATLATLKIQPSEPRDSAVYFCASGLGANTEAFFGQGTRLTVV.

This rearrangement joins TRBV20-1 to TRBJ1-2; maybe TRBD1 (6 bases). V was trimmed by 6 bases and J by 11 bases, leaving 19 bases between them. In germline, CDR1 is DFQATT, CDR2 SNEGSKA (reference sequence). This CDR3 has 12 residues. CDR3 sequence: CSAGRQVSSYTF. In DNA form, the CDR3 reads TGCAGTGCGGGACGACAGGTCTCGTCGTACACCTTC.

There are a few counts of this clonotype. The chain joins TRBV28 to TRBJ1-5, with D hard to call. The CDR3 totals 13 residues. V was shortened by 4 bases and J by 7 bases, with 11 bases between the two germline ends. Germline lookup yields CDR1 MDHEN and CDR2 SYDVKM. DNA for the CDR3: TGTGCCAGCAGTTCGGCTACGAGGCAGCCCCAGCATTTT. Translation gives CASSSATRQPQHF.

This clonotype was recorded many times. This chain uses TRBV2 with TRBJ1-2; tentatively, D is TRBD1 (5 bases). The CDR3 has 12 amino acids. Deletions cut 10 bases from V and 8 bases from J, with 17 bases between. Per germline, CDR1 SNHLY and CDR2 FYNNEI. CDR3 loop: CATATVLWGYTF. CDR3 sequence (DNA): TGTGCCACCGCGACAGTGCTCTGGGGCTACACCTTC.

Only one count was recorded for this clonotype. Sequence at one end of the junction differs from germline and may be a read error. The chain joins TRBV28 to TRBJ1-4, with D maybe TRBD1 (5 bases). The CDR3 length is 15 residues. Looked up from germline, CDR1 is MDHEN and CDR2 is SYDVKM. CDR3 DNA: TGTGCCAGCAGTGAACCCCGCGGGACTAATAAAAAACTGTTTTTT. This encodes CASSEPRGTNKKLFF.

In regard to this clonotype: At one boundary the junction diverges from the germline segment, which might be a read error. This chain uses TRBV12-3 or TRBV12-4 with TRBJ2-5, with TRBD1 as a possible D gene (5 bases). The CDR3 consists of 13 residues. The CDR3 spells CASRLDSQETQYF. In DNA form, the CDR3 reads TGTGCCAGCAGGTTAGACAGCCAAGAGACCCAGTACTTC.

This clonotype was seen many times. This sequence joins TRBV12-3 or TRBV12-4 and TRBJ1-1; 8 bases fit TRBD1. The CDR3 length is 12 residues. Losses at the gene ends were 6 bases for V and 8 bases for J; bases not matched to a gene: 5. CDR3 in amino acids: CASSQGQGEAFF. In nucleotides, the CDR3 is TGTGCCAGCAGCCAAGGACAGGGAGAAGCTTTCTTT.

The chain has TRBV5-1 and TRBJ2-7; D may match TRBD1 or TRBD2 (5 bases each). Deletions cut 5 bases from V and 2 bases from J, with 11 bases between. The CDR3 loop spans 13 amino acids. Germline loops: CDR1 SGHRS, CDR2 YFSETQ. CDR3: CASSRGEPYEQYF. In nucleotides, the CDR3 is TGCGCCAGCAGTCGAGGGGAGCCCTACGAGCAGTACTTC.

The CDR3 region is CASSLPRGVTGELFF. In nucleotides, the CDR3 is TGTGCCAGCAGTTTACCCAGGGGCGTGACCGGGGAGCTGTTTTTT. The chain joins TRBV12-3 or TRBV12-4 to TRBJ2-2; weak D call: TRBD1 (6 bases). V lost 2 bases and J lost 5, with 12 bases in between. This CDR3 is 15 amino acids long.

The chain combines TRBV9 with TRBJ2-5, with D perhaps TRBD1 (6 bases). V gave up 2 bases and J gave up 5 bases, with 13 bases separating them. The CDR3 has 14 amino acids. Germline V gene data show CDR1 as SGDLS and CDR2 as YYNGEE. This CDR3 is CASSVEGVGETQYF. Written as DNA, the CDR3 is TGTGCCAGCAGCGTCGAGGGGGTTGGGGAGACCCAGTACTTC.

This clonotype has a handful of counts. The V call is TRBV6-1, the J call TRBJ2-5, with TRBD2 matching over 9 bases. The junction had 9 bases not matched to a gene; V was cut back by 5 bases and J by 5 bases. CDR1 is MNHNS, CDR2 SASEGT, per germline. The CDR3 length is 15 residues. The CDR3 DNA sequence: TGTGCCAGCAGTCCTTTCCTGGGGACTAGCGAGACCCAGTACTTC. Protein sequence: CASSPFLGTSETQYF.